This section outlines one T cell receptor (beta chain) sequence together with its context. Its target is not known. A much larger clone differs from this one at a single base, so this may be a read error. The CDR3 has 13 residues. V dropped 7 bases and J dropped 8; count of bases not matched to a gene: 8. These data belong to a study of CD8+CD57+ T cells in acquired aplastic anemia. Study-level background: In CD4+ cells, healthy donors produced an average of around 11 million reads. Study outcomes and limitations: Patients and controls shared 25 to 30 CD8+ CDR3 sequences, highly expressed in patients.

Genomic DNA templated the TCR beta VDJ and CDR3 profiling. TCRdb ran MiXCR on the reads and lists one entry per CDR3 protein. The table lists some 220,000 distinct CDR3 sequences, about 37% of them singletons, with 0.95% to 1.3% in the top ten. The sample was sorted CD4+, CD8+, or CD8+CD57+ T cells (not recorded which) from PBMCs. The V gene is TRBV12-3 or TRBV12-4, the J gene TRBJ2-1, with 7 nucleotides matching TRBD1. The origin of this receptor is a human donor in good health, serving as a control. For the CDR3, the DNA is TGTGCCAGCAATAACAGGGGCAACGATGAGCAGTTCTTC. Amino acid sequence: CASNNRGNDEQFF.